The clone carrying this T cell receptor (beta chain) was seen a few times. Its antigen is unidentified. Germline V gene lookup returns CDR1 MNHEY and CDR2 SVGAGI. The CDR3 spans 14 residues. Trimming removed 9 bases from V and 1 base from J, with 15 bases in between. Some clones are missing from TCRdb's copy, which holds only in-frame ones; the method was immunoSEQ multiplex PCR. The sample shows approximately 47,000 clones, 60% to 75% of them seen only once. This specimen comes from a study of vaccination effects on CD4 cells after COVID-19. The overall study: Sequencing in the ViraFEST assay came after antigen-specific CD4+ T cells had been expanded with viral peptide pools, which were used to stimulate PBMC. Post-vaccine samples followed the second dose by a median of 72 days.

At the end of over 8 days of culture, CD4+ T cells were isolated. Every participant took two doses of the BNT162b2 or mRNA-1273 vaccine. Half the medium was replaced with IL-2 medium on days 3 and 7. This sequence joins TRBV6-5 and TRBJ1-1; no firm D call. The sequencing here drew on CD4+ T cells from PBMCs cultured without peptide, taken after COVID-19 vaccination. This clonotype was sampled from a human donor who received a COVID-19 vaccine. The CDR3 loop reads CASGGRWTNTEAFF. CDR3 DNA sequence: TGTGCCAGTGGAGGAAGGTGGACGAACACTGAAGCTTTCTTT.